A single sample gave rise to the 20 T cell receptor beta chains below, sequenced in a study of blood T cell repertoires in COVID-19. The method was immunoSEQ multiplex PCR; TCRdb's version includes in-frame clones alone and lacks a portion of them. Among over 200,000 clones listed, about 83% were seen once. The sequencing sample was made of peripheral blood. These receptors came from a woman in her 50s with acute or convalescent COVID-19.

The rearrangement links TRBV18 to TRBJ2-7, with 9 positions matching TRBD2. J was trimmed by 0 bases and V by 3 bases; bases with no gene match: 9. There are 17 residues in the CDR3. The germline V gene has CDR1 KGHSH and CDR2 LQKENI. The CDR3 nucleotides are TGTGCCAGCTCACCCGCCAGGGCTAGCGGGAACTCCTACGAGCAGTACTTC. Translation: CASSPARASGNSYEQYF.

This chain uses TRBV5-5 with TRBJ2-1, with D possibly being TRBD1 (7 bases). From germline, CDR1 is SGHKS and CDR2 YYEKEE (reference sequence). The CDR3 totals 13 residues. The V and J ends lost 2 bases and 8 bases respectively, with 11 bases between them. The CDR3 DNA reads TGTGCCAGCAGCTTCCAGGGGGAGGATGAGCAGTTCTTC. Residues: CASSFQGEDEQFF. The entire variable domain, with the rest obtained from reference TRBV5-5 and TRBJ2-1, is as follows: DAGVTQSPTHLIKTRGQQVTLRCSPISGHKSVSWYQQVLGQGPQFIFQYYEKEERGRGNFPDRFSARQFPNYSSELNVNALLLGDSALYLCASSFQGEDEQFFGPGTRLTVL.

The rearrangement joins TRBV28 to TRBJ2-7; 8 bases are shared with TRBD2. Germline assignment: CDR1 MDHEN and CDR2 SYDVKM. The CDR3 covers 13 residues. The V and J ends lost 5 bases and 2 bases, in that order; junction bases with no gene match: 2. The CDR3 nucleotides read TGTGCCAGCAGTACTAGCGGACCCTACGAGCAGTACTTC. This codes for CASSTSGPYEQYF.

This chain joins TRBV15 and TRBJ1-5, with unresolved D. Between the trimmed V and J ends, which lost 0 bases and 7 bases, there was a span of 13 bases. This CDR3 has 15 amino acids. From germline, CDR1 is LNHNV and CDR2 YYDKDF (reference sequence). The CDR3 reads CATSRDRGPGQPQHF. CDR3 in DNA: TGTGCCACCAGCAGAGATAGAGGACCGGGGCAGCCCCAGCATTTT.

J is TRBJ2-2 and V is TRBV5-1; TRBD2 aligns across 7 bases. CDR1 is SGHRS, CDR2 YFSETQ, per germline. The CDR3 spans 12 residues. V shed 9 bases, J shed 10 bases, and the junction held 9 bases outside the gene matches. The CDR3 loop is CAIISGGVELFF. CDR3 sequence (DNA): TGCGCCATCATCTCTGGGGGGGTGGAGCTGTTTTTT.

The gene calls are TRBV11-2 and TRBJ1-1; 8 bases are shared with TRBD1. The CDR3 loop spans 14 amino acids. Germline V gene sequence: CDR1 SGHAT, CDR2 FQNNGV. Trimming removed 3 bases from V and 12 bases from J; junction bases left unmatched: 12. In DNA, the CDR3 is TGTGCCAGCAGCTTTTGGGGACAGGACCCTCGTTCTTTCTTT. Translated, it gives CASSFWGQDPRSFF.

In nucleotides, the CDR3 is TGTGCCAGCAGTCCCCAGATGTTAGGGGCCCAGGGGCAGTACTTC. Protein: CASSPQMLGAQGQYF. The chain links TRBV27 to TRBJ2-7; a weak D match, TRBD1 (5 bases). The CDR3 spans 15 residues. Trimming pared 5 bases from V and 9 bases from J, leaving 23 bases between. Germline V gene lookup returns CDR1 MNHEY and CDR2 SMNVEV (reference sequence).

The chain links TRBV6-7 to TRBJ2-1; 7 bases line up with TRBD2. TRBV6-7 has ORF status, its function being uncertain. CDR3 length: 14 amino acids. V was clipped by 10 bases and J by 7 bases; unmatched bases: 13. The CDR3 region is CATPWGRAGNEQFF. The CDR3 nucleotides read TGTGCCACCCCGTGGGGGAGGGCCGGAAATGAGCAGTTCTTC.

This chain connects TRBV6-5 to TRBJ2-7; D unresolved. The CDR3 extends over 13 amino acids. V was cut by 6 bases and J by 7 bases, with 16 bases left in between. Germline V lookup: CDR1 MNHEY, CDR2 SVGAGI. This CDR3 reads CASRATDLEEQYF. Here the CDR3 DNA reads TGTGCCAGCAGAGCCACCGACTTAGAGGAGCAGTACTTC.

This chain uses TRBV5-4 with TRBJ2-1; 8 bases fit TRBD2. The CDR3 spans 16 residues. V shed 6 bases and J 6 bases; nucleotides not matched to a gene: 14. The germline V gene has CDR1 SGHNT and CDR2 YYREEE (reference sequence). The CDR3 DNA sequence: TGTGCCAGCACATGGGCCGGGACTAGGTCCACCAATGAGCAGTTCTTC. Its translation: CASTWAGTRSTNEQFF.

V usage is TRBV4-2 and J usage is TRBJ2-7; 9 bases align to TRBD2. V shed 4 bases, J shed 1 base, and the junction held 14 bases outside the gene matches. Germline V lookup: CDR1 LGHNA, CDR2 YNFKEQ. The CDR3 sequence is 18 residues long. CDR3 loop: CASSPFSGRRIGSYEQYF. In nucleotides, the CDR3 is TGTGCCAGCAGCCCCTTTAGCGGGAGACGTATTGGATCCTACGAGCAGTACTTC.

V usage is TRBV6-5 and J usage is TRBJ1-1; D is possibly TRBD1 (5 bases). This CDR3 comprises 13 residues. The V end was cut by 7 bases, the J end by 1 base, with 10 bases between. Germline loops: CDR1 MNHEY, CDR2 SVGAGI. The CDR3 DNA sequence: TGTGCCAGCACCCCAAGGGGGAACACTGAAGCTTTCTTT. It is translated as CASTPRGNTEAFF.

This clone was counted ten times or more. Other DNA sequences within the sample encode an identical CDR3. The chain's CDR3 is CASSLSSGSGTDTQYF. The CDR3 coding sequence is TGCGCCAGCAGCCTCTCTAGCGGGAGTGGGACAGATACGCAGTATTTT. This sequence joins TRBV5-1 and TRBJ2-3; TRBD2 aligns across 10 bases. The CDR3 totals 16 residues. The V segment lost 4 bases and the J segment 3 bases; nucleotides outside the gene matches: 8. CDR1 and CDR2 from the germline V gene are SGHRS and YFSETQ.

V usage is TRBV5-1 and J usage is TRBJ2-7; 9 nucleotides align to TRBD2. J gave up 1 base and V 4 bases, and 6 bases lay outside the gene matches. The CDR3 has 15 residues. Germline CDR1 and CDR2: SGHRS and YFSETQ. DNA for the CDR3: TGCGCCAGCAGCCCTCCCGGACTAGCGTCCTACGAGCAGTACTTC. Translation: CASSPPGLASYEQYF.

This sequence joins TRBV2 and TRBJ1-2; 8 bases line up with TRBD1. Germline V lookup: CDR1 SNHLY, CDR2 FYNNEI. Losses at the gene ends were 6 bases for V and 7 bases for J; bases not matched to a gene: 10. This CDR3 comprises 14 residues. CDR3: CASSQGRTGIGYTF. CDR3 nucleotide sequence: TGTGCCAGCAGCCAAGGGAGGACAGGGATTGGCTACACCTTC.

J is TRBJ2-2 and V is TRBV18, with a tentative D call TRBD1 (5 bases). Germline values: CDR1 KGHSH, CDR2 LQKENI. The germline V and J ends were trimmed by 3 bases and 5 bases, with 7 bases remaining between them. This CDR3 has 13 residues. CDR3 in amino acids: CASSPRQTGELFF. CDR3 DNA sequence: TGTGCCAGCTCACCCCGACAGACCGGGGAGCTGTTTTTT.

The chain has TRBV11-1 and TRBJ2-2; no firm D call. V gave up 5 bases and J gave up 0 bases, with 7 bases separating them. This CDR3 has 14 amino acids. Germline CDR1 is SGHAT and CDR2 is FQDESV (reference sequence). CDR3 DNA: TGTGCCAGCAGCCTTGGAGCGAACACCGGGGAGCTGTTTTTT. It translates to CASSLGANTGELFF.

This rearrangement joins TRBV3-1 (or the pseudogene TRBV3-2) to TRBJ1-1; D is unresolved. Germline CDR1 and CDR2: LGHDT and YNNKEL (reference sequence). Trimming left V 4 bases short and J 3 bases short, with 9 bases between. CDR3 length: 13 residues. This CDR3 is CASSRVLDTEAFF. The DNA of the CDR3 is TGTGCCAGCAGCCGTGTACTGGACACTGAAGCTTTCTTT.

The genes are TRBV9 and TRBJ2-1, with TRBD2 as a possible D gene (6 bases). CDR1 and CDR2 from the germline V gene are SGDLS and YYNGEE. The CDR3 has 17 residues. V was pared by 0 bases and J by 0 bases, with 13 bases between. This CDR3 reads CASSVGGTPSSYNEQFF. The DNA for the CDR3 is TGTGCCAGCAGCGTAGGCGGGACCCCTAGCTCCTACAATGAGCAGTTCTTC.

The J gene is TRBJ2-7, the V gene TRBV20-1, with 8 positions matching TRBD2. The V segment lost 3 bases and the J segment 6 bases; nucleotides outside the gene matches: 10. Germline V gene sequence: CDR1 DFQATT, CDR2 SNEGSKA (reference sequence). The CDR3 extends over 14 amino acids. The CDR3 spells CSASFRTSTPEQYF. CDR3 DNA sequence: TGCAGTGCTAGTTTTAGGACTAGCACACCCGAGCAGTACTTC.